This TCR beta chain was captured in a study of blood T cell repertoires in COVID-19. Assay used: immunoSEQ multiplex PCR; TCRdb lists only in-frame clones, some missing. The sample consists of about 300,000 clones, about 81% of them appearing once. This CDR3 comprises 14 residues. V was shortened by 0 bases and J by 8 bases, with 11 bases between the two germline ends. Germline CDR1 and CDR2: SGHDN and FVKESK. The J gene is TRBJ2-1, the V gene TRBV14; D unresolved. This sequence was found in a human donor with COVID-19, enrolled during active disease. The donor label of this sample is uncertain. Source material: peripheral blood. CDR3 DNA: TGTGCCAGCAGCCAAGATCTGCAACCGGATGAGCAGTTCTTC. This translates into CASSQDLQPDEQFF.